This T cell receptor (beta chain) came from a study of regulatory T cells in long-lasting Graves disease. Construction of TCR beta libraries relied on iRepertoire HTBI primers and on Arm-PCR targeting CDR3 regions. TCRdb ran MiXCR on the multiplex PCR reads and lists one entry per CDR3 protein. This table has 560,000 or so distinct CDR3 sequences, about 16% appearing once. Time point reported: newly diagnosed GD, antithyroid drugs for less than 3 months. Generation of the TCR library employed RNA extracted from PBMCs. The length of the CDR3 is 16 residues. Germline CDR1 and CDR2: GTSNPN and SVGIG (reference sequence). Trimming cost V 0 bases and J 5 bases, with 18 bases left between them. These records were also assigned to another study, of T cells in Graves' hyperthyroidism and ophthalmopathy. This second study says: The HTBI primer set drove a first-round RT-PCR of the TCR CDR3.

The chain carries TRBV30 and TRBJ2-3, with D perhaps being TRBD1 or TRBD2 (5 bases each). Source: peripheral blood mononuclear cells (PBMCs), taken at new diagnosis, from a patient treated with antithyroid drugs. This receptor was taken from a man between 18 and 35 years old with Graves disease. The chain's CDR3 is CAWSVRWGRAGDTQYF. In DNA, the CDR3 is TGTGCCTGGAGTGTACGATGGGGCAGGGCGGGAGATACGCAGTATTTT. The full variable domain, rest sourced from reference TRBV30 and TRBJ2-3, is SQTIHQWPATLVQPVGSPLSLECTVEGTSNPNLYWYRQAAGRGLQLLFYSVGIGQISSEVPQNLSASRPQDRQFILSSKKLLLSDSGFYLCAWSVRWGRAGDTQYFGPGTRLTVL.